What follows are 17 T cell receptor beta chains derived from one specimen sequenced in a study of molecular identifiers for immune sequencing clone quantification. Each CDR3 protein is one row after TCRdb ran MiXCR on the PCR reads. The repertoire holds some 650,000 distinct CDR3 sequences, with less than 20% as singletons. Sequencing was done on a sample of naive CD8+ T cells from blood, with Jurkat cell RNA spiked in. Subset defined: FACS-sorted CD8+CD4-CCR7+CD45RA+ naive T cells. Receptors were obtained from a human donor in good health. Some libraries in this study had Jurkat cell RNA spiked in.

Details on this clonotype: Since a much larger clone is just one base distant, this may be a read error. The rearrangement uses TRBV13 and TRBJ2-2; D gene uncertain. Germline V gives CDR1 PRHDT, CDR2 FYEKMQ (reference sequence). V was trimmed by 6 bases and J by 1 base, leaving 6 bases between them. The CDR3 has 13 residues. In nucleotides, the CDR3 is TGTGCCAGCAGATATGAGAACACCGGGGAGCTGTTTTTT. Translating it yields CASRYENTGELFF. Combining the CDR3 with reference TRBV13 and TRBJ2-2 gives the whole variable domain AAGVIQSPRHLIKEKRETATLKCYPIPRHDTVYWYQQGPGQDPQFLISFYEKMQSDKGSIPDRFSAQQFSDYHSELNMSSLELGDSALYFCASRYENTGELFFGEGSRLTVL.

This clonotype was seen ten or more times. The rearrangement links TRBV7-6 to TRBJ2-3; 13 nucleotides line up with TRBD2. The CDR3 runs 17 residues. J lost 2 bases, V lost 5 bases, and 7 bases had no gene match. The germline V gene encodes CDR1 SGHVS and CDR2 FNYEAQ. CDR3 in DNA: TGTGCCAGCAGCCCCTCACTAGCGGGGGGGAACACAGATACGCAGTATTTT. It translates to CASSPSLAGGNTDTQYF.

This clonotype was detected only a few times. The J gene is TRBJ2-7, the V gene TRBV9; 8 nucleotides align to TRBD1. Germline lookup yields CDR1 SGDLS and CDR2 YYNGEE. The CDR3 contains 15 residues. The V and J ends lost 10 bases and 6 bases, in that order; junction bases with no gene match: 18. Here the CDR3 DNA reads TGTGCCTCCAGCGGTGGCGGACAGGGATATTTCGAGCAGTACTTC. Its protein is CASSGGGQGYFEQYF.

This clonotype was picked up many times. This sequence joins TRBV28 and TRBJ2-3, with TRBD1 matching over 9 bases. The CDR3 contains 14 residues. Germline V gene lookup returns CDR1 MDHEN and CDR2 SYDVKM. The V and J ends lost 9 bases and 2 bases, in that order; junction bases with no gene match: 6. The CDR3 reads CASEDRGYTDTQYF. The CDR3, as DNA: TGTGCCAGTGAGGACAGGGGTTACACAGATACGCAGTATTTT.

In this sample, this clonotype turned up many times. The chain recombines TRBV27 with TRBJ2-7, with 8 bases that match TRBD1. Losses at the gene ends were 6 bases for V and 7 bases for J; bases not matched to a gene: 11. From germline, CDR1 is MNHEY and CDR2 SMNVEV (reference sequence). This CDR3 comprises 14 residues. The DNA of the CDR3 is TGTGCCAGCAGATGGACAGGGAGAGCCTCGGAGCAGTACTTC. As protein: CASRWTGRASEQYF.

Many counts were recorded for this clonotype. V and J are TRBV9 and TRBJ2-2; 9 nucleotides align to TRBD1. The V and J ends lost 2 bases and 3 bases, in that order; junction bases with no gene match: 5. Germline V lookup: CDR1 SGDLS, CDR2 YYNGEE. The CDR3 contains 16 residues. CDR3 region: CASSVTGGADTGELFF. CDR3 DNA: TGTGCCAGCAGCGTTACAGGGGGCGCCGACACCGGGGAGCTGTTTTTT.

The rearrangement links TRBV7-6 to TRBJ2-7; D is ambiguous. V dropped 4 bases and J dropped 5 bases, with 24 bases sitting between them. The CDR3 is 17 amino acids. From germline, CDR1 is SGHVS and CDR2 FNYEAQ. The CDR3 loop reads CASSSSFGVPPSNEQYF. CDR3 bases: TGTGCCAGCAGCTCCTCTTTTGGGGTTCCTCCATCGAACGAGCAGTACTTC.

The chain links TRBV16 to TRBJ2-5; D gene unclear. The V end lost 3 bases, the J end lost 5 bases, and 10 bases lay between the germline ends. Per germline, CDR1 KGHSY and CDR2 FQNENV. CDR3 length: 13 amino acids. The CDR3 DNA reads TGTGCCAGCAGCCAGAGAGATACGGAGACCCAGTACTTC. Amino acids: CASSQRDTETQYF.

This clonotype occurred a few times. The V gene is TRBV7-9, the J gene TRBJ2-2; 9 bases are shared with TRBD2. CDR3 length: 16 amino acids. Germline V lookup: CDR1 SEHNR, CDR2 FQNEAQ (reference sequence). V shed 6 bases, J shed 6 bases, and the junction held 11 bases outside the gene matches. The CDR3 region has the DNA TGTGCCAGCAGTTCCCCGGGACTAGCCGTCCCCGGGGAGCTGTTTTTT. Translating gives CASSSPGLAVPGELFF.

A few counts support this clonotype. The J gene is TRBJ2-7, the V gene TRBV3-1; no clear D gene. Germline-derived CDR1 and CDR2 are LGHDT and YNNKEL (reference sequence). Trimming removed 2 bases at V and 3 bases at J, with 11 bases between. The CDR3 is made up of 14 amino acids. In nucleotides, the CDR3 is TGTGCCAGCAGCCAACCCGATACTAACTACGAGCAGTACTTC. Its protein product is CASSQPDTNYEQYF.

Ten or more counts support this clonotype. The rearrangement joins TRBV30 to TRBJ2-7; the match to TRBD1 covers 7 bases. The CDR3 has 14 amino acids. Germline values: CDR1 GTSNPN, CDR2 SVGIG (reference sequence). Unmatched junction bases numbered 3, after V lost 1 base and J lost 0 bases. The CDR3 coding sequence is TGTGCCTGGAGTGCGACAGGGACCTCCTACGAGCAGTACTTC. Translating it yields CAWSATGTSYEQYF.

This chain uses TRBV6-2 or TRBV6-3 with TRBJ1-1; 9 bases are shared with TRBD1. This CDR3 has 18 amino acids. CDR1 is MNHEY and CDR2 is SVGEGT in the germline V gene. Unmatched junction bases numbered 8, after V lost 0 bases and J lost 0 bases. In DNA, the CDR3 is TGTGCCAGCAGTTACTCGCCTGAAGGACAGGGGATGAACACTGAAGCTTTCTTT. Translating gives CASSYSPEGQGMNTEAFF.

This clonotype was counted many times. V gene TRBV6-5 combines with J gene TRBJ2-7; a weak D match, TRBD1 (6 bases). There are 15 residues in the CDR3. The germline V gene encodes CDR1 MNHEY and CDR2 SVGAGI. Trimming removed 2 bases from V and 5 bases from J, with 16 bases in between. As DNA, the CDR3 is TGTGCCAGCAGTTACGCGACAGGTTACAGGGACGAGCAGTACTTC. This sequence encodes CASSYATGYRDEQYF.

As regards this clonotype: A much larger clone is a single base away; this may be a read error. The gene calls are TRBV6-2 or TRBV6-3 and TRBJ2-1, with 8 bases matching TRBD2. V shed 2 bases and J 5 bases; nucleotides not matched to a gene: 5. Germline V gives CDR1 MNHEY, CDR2 SVGEGT. This CDR3 is 15 amino acids long. CDR3 in amino acids: CASSYGGGSNNEQFF. Here the CDR3 DNA reads TGTGCCAGCAGTTACGGCGGGGGGTCCAACAATGAGCAGTTCTTC.

The V and J genes are TRBV11-1 and TRBJ2-7; perhaps TRBD2 as D (6 bases). The CDR3 length is 14 residues. Germline CDR1 and CDR2: SGHAT and FQDESV (reference sequence). Between the trimmed V and J ends, which lost 5 bases and 3 bases, there was a span of 14 bases. The CDR3 here is CASSLTVEGYEQYF. In DNA form, the CDR3 reads TGTGCCAGCAGCCTAACCGTGGAGGGCTACGAGCAGTACTTC.

Of note for this clonotype: A much larger clone differs from this one at a single base, so this may be a read error. The V call is TRBV6-2 or TRBV6-3, the J call TRBJ2-7; possible D gene TRBD2, 6 bases. Germline V gene sequence: CDR1 MNHEY, CDR2 SVGEGT. This CDR3 has 12 amino acids. CDR3 bases: TGTGCCAGCAGCCAGGAGGACTACGAGCAGTGCTTC. Translating it yields CASSQEDYEQCF.

This clonotype was counted at least ten times. The V gene is TRBV24-1, the J gene TRBJ2-2; TRBD1 agrees at 10 bases. There are 16 residues in the CDR3. The V gene's germline CDR1 is KGHDR and CDR2 SFDVKD. J gave up 5 bases and V 2 bases, and 4 bases lay outside the gene matches. CDR3 bases: TGTGCCACCAGTGATTCGACAGGGGGCTGGACCGGGGAGCTGTTTTTT. Translated, it gives CATSDSTGGWTGELFF.